Following are 29 T cell receptor beta chains from one sample sequenced in a study of cytomegalovirus exposure and HLA in healthy donors (dated by TCRdb to between 2016 and 2019). Preparation of the library involved the immunoSEQ multiplex PCR assay. For the multiplex PCR, a mixture combining 60 forward primers for TCR Vbeta segments and 13 reverse primers for TCR Jbeta segments was used. TCRdb's version of the immuneACCESS table is confined to in-frame rearrangements and falls short of the full clone set. An unresolved V gene accounts for under half of the shortfall where checked; the remainder is of unknown origin. Counted in this sample were under 90,000 clones; 75% of them appeared once. The top ten clones comprise about 7% of the sample. Sequences were obtained from PBMCs. Every receptor here comes from a woman aged 40-49 years in good health and CMV-seronegative.

This chain joins TRBV19 and TRBJ1-1; D call uncertain. Germline V gene lookup returns CDR1 LNHDA and CDR2 SQIVND (reference sequence). Deletions cut 3 bases from V and 1 base from J, with 9 bases between. This CDR3 is built from 14 residues. The CDR3 protein is CASSMSGRNTEAFF. CDR3 in DNA: TGTGCCAGTAGTATGTCGGGGAGGAACACTGAAGCTTTCTTT.

This clone appeared a few times. The genes are TRBV15 and TRBJ1-1, with D possibly matching TRBD1 (5 bases). V lost 1 base and J 0 bases, leaving 9 bases between the germline ends. Germline V gene data show CDR1 as LNHNV and CDR2 as YYDKDF (reference sequence). CDR3 length equals 15 residues. CDR3 loop: CATSRGQTVNTEAFF. As DNA, the CDR3 is TGTGCCACCAGCAGAGGCCAGACAGTGAACACTGAAGCTTTCTTT.

The chain combines TRBV6-1 with TRBJ1-2; a possible D gene is TRBD1 (5 bases). The germline V and J ends were trimmed by 1 base and 3 bases, with 15 bases remaining between them. Per germline, CDR1 MNHNS and CDR2 SASEGT. This CDR3 spans 16 amino acids. The CDR3 DNA follows: TGTGCCAGCAGTGAAGAGATGGGGGGGTCGTACTATGGCTACACCTTC. It codes for CASSEEMGGSYYGYTF.

This clone appeared a few times. This sequence joins TRBV5-1 and TRBJ2-2; 10 nucleotides line up with TRBD2. V lost 3 bases, J lost 1 base, and 3 bases stayed unmatched. Per the germline V gene, CDR1 is SGHRS and CDR2 is YFSETQ. The CDR3 totals 16 residues. The CDR3 reads CASSSIAGGNTGELFF. The CDR3 nucleotides read TGCGCCAGCAGCTCAATAGCGGGAGGGAACACCGGGGAGCTGTTTTTT.

The J gene is TRBJ2-1, the V gene TRBV2; TRBD1 matches 9 bases. This CDR3 is 14 amino acids long. V shed 4 bases, J shed 7 bases, and the junction held 5 bases outside the gene matches. The germline CDR1 and CDR2 sequences are SNHLY and FYNNEI. CDR3 region: CASSVGTGFNEQFF. The CDR3 coding sequence is TGTGCCAGCAGTGTTGGGACAGGGTTTAATGAGCAGTTCTTC.

The chain recombines TRBV18 with TRBJ1-1; unclear D gene. Trimming removed 4 bases from V and 4 bases from J, with 10 bases in between. This CDR3 is built from 13 residues. Per the germline V gene, CDR1 is KGHSH and CDR2 is LQKENI. CDR3 sequence (DNA): TGTGCCAGCTCACTCAAACAGACCACTGAAGCTTTCTTT. It yields the protein CASSLKQTTEAFF.

This chain connects TRBV9 to TRBJ2-1; TRBD1 matches 7 bases. Germline V gene lookup returns CDR1 SGDLS and CDR2 YYNGEE. V dropped 6 bases and J dropped 0; count of bases not matched to a gene: 6. The CDR3 extends over 15 amino acids. CDR3 protein: CASNSGGNSYNEQFF. CDR3 DNA: TGTGCCAGCAACTCAGGGGGAAACTCCTACAATGAGCAGTTCTTC.

The gene calls are TRBV7-9 and TRBJ2-7, with 8 bases matching TRBD1. The CDR3 sequence is 12 residues long. Germline-derived CDR1 and CDR2 are SEHNR and FQNEAQ (reference sequence). The J segment lost 5 bases and the V segment lost 4 bases, leaving 1 base of the junction unmatched. As DNA, the CDR3 is TGTGCCAGCAGCTACAGGGGGAACGAGCAGTACTTC. Translation: CASSYRGNEQYF.

This sequence joins TRBV18 and TRBJ2-5; TRBD1 is a possible D gene (5 bases). V was shortened by 2 bases and J by 1 base, with 8 bases between the two germline ends. Germline loops: CDR1 KGHSH, CDR2 LQKENI. The CDR3 is 14 amino acids. The CDR3 DNA reads as TGTGCCAGCTCACCAACCCAGGGCCAAGAGACCCAGTACTTC. Protein product: CASSPTQGQETQYF.

The chain carries TRBV5-4 and TRBJ2-2, with D hard to call. The CDR3 spans 13 residues. V lost 7 bases and J 1 base, leaving 8 bases between the germline ends. CDR1 SGHNT and CDR2 YYREEE come from the germline V gene (reference sequence). CDR3 DNA: TGTGCCAGCTCCTTCTGGAACACCGGGGAGCTGTTTTTT. Protein product: CASSFWNTGELFF.

The V gene is TRBV5-4, the J gene TRBJ2-6, with 9 bases lining up with TRBD1. The CDR3 totals 20 residues. The germline V gene encodes CDR1 SGHNT and CDR2 YYREEE (reference sequence). Unmatched junction bases numbered 11, after V lost 1 base and J lost 0 bases. CDR3 amino acids: CASSLPRWTGDSSGANVLTF. Written as DNA, the CDR3 is TGTGCCAGCAGCTTGCCCCGTTGGACAGGGGACAGCTCTGGGGCCAACGTCCTGACTTTC.

The CDR3 DNA reads as TGTGCCAGCAGTGTACGGGACAGAAACATGAACACTGAAGCTTTCTTT. Its translation is CASSVRDRNMNTEAFF. The chain has TRBV25-1 and TRBJ1-1; 7 nucleotides agree with TRBD1. CDR1 MGHDK and CDR2 SYGVNS come from the germline V gene. The CDR3 is 16 amino acids. V was clipped by 4 bases and J by 0 bases; unmatched bases: 8.

The rearrangement uses TRBV13 and TRBJ1-1; a possible D gene is TRBD1 (5 bases). The CDR3 is 13 residues long. Trimming cost V 3 bases and J 1 base, with 6 bases left between them. Looked up from germline, CDR1 is PRHDT and CDR2 is FYEKMQ (reference sequence). The CDR3 DNA sequence: TGTGCCAGCAGCTTTAGGGGGAACACTGAAGCTTTCTTT. Translating gives CASSFRGNTEAFF.

A few counts support this clone. This sequence joins TRBV10-1 and TRBJ2-3; D might be TRBD2 (5 bases). The germline V and J ends were trimmed by 4 bases and 4 bases, with 12 bases remaining between them. The CDR3 loop spans 14 amino acids. Germline assignment: CDR1 WNHNN and CDR2 SYGVQD (reference sequence). Here the CDR3 reads CASSGGSLPDTQYF. CDR3 in DNA: TGCGCCAGCAGTGGTGGGAGCCTTCCAGATACGCAGTATTTT.

The chain is built from TRBV6-6 and TRBJ2-3, with D tentatively TRBD1 (6 bases). CDR1 is MNHNY, CDR2 SVGAGI, per germline (reference sequence). This CDR3 spans 15 amino acids. Trimming cost V 4 bases and J 4 bases, with 15 bases left between them. CDR3 sequence (DNA): TGTGCCAGCAGTTCGAGGGGGACGGCTTCAGATACGCAGTATTTT. Translation: CASSSRGTASDTQYF.

On this clone itself: Sequence at one end of the junction differs from germline and may be a read error. The rearrangement joins TRBV2 to TRBJ2-4, with D possibly being TRBD2 (5 bases). CDR1 is SNHLY, CDR2 FYNNEI, per germline. CDR3 length: 11 residues. This CDR3 is CASTGENRGNF. The CDR3 DNA sequence: TGTGCCAGCACGGGTGAGAACCGGGGTAACTTC.

The genes are TRBV27 and TRBJ2-5; D may be TRBD2 (6 bases). The CDR3 is made up of 17 amino acids. V was pared by 4 bases and J by 2 bases, with 20 bases between. Germline CDR1 and CDR2: MNHEY and SMNVEV (reference sequence). CDR3 in DNA: TGTGCCAGCAGTTCCCCACCGGGACTGGAACCTCAAGAGACCCAGTACTTC. Its translation: CASSSPPGLEPQETQYF.

By share of the sample, this clone is medium-sized. V usage is TRBV5-4 and J usage is TRBJ2-1, with TRBD2 as a possible D gene (6 bases). Germline V CDR1 and CDR2: SGHNT, YYREEE (reference sequence). V was pared by 2 bases and J by 6 bases, with 9 bases between. This CDR3 is built from 13 residues. CDR3 loop: CASSFGGINEQFF. The CDR3, as DNA: TGTGCCAGCAGCTTTGGCGGGATCAATGAGCAGTTCTTC.

The chain combines TRBV5-4 with TRBJ1-1; unclear D gene. The CDR3 contains 16 residues. V lost 0 bases, J lost 1 base, and 13 bases lay in between. Germline V gives CDR1 SGHNT, CDR2 YYREEE (reference sequence). The CDR3 DNA reads as TGTGCCAGCAGCTTGGGGCCTAGATTATCGAACACTGAAGCTTTCTTT. Its translation: CASSLGPRLSNTEAFF.

In this sample, this clone turned up a few times. The V gene is TRBV11-2, the J gene TRBJ1-2; 9 nucleotides agree with TRBD1. The germline V gene encodes CDR1 SGHAT and CDR2 FQNNGV. V was clipped by 3 bases and J by 4 bases; unmatched bases: 9. The CDR3 is 16 amino acids. CDR3: CASSLNGDRALYGYTF. The DNA of the CDR3 is TGTGCCAGCAGCTTGAATGGGGACAGGGCACTCTATGGCTACACCTTC.

The V call is TRBV15, the J call TRBJ2-2, with D possibly being TRBD2 (6 bases). The CDR3 totals 15 residues. Germline CDR1 reads LNHNV; CDR2 reads YYDKDF (reference sequence). V lost 2 bases to trimming and J lost 1 base, with 8 bases between them. CDR3 DNA sequence: TGTGCCACCAGCAGATTGGGGGGGAACACCGGGGAGCTGTTTTTT. Residues: CATSRLGGNTGELFF.

The chain couples TRBV10-1 to TRBJ2-1, with 14 bases matching TRBD2. V trimming: 8 bases; J trimming: 7 bases; junction bases outside the gene matches: 10. Germline CDR1 reads WNHNN; CDR2 reads SYGVQD (reference sequence). The CDR3 contains 16 residues. The CDR3 sequence is CASSRGTSGRRNEQFF. CDR3 DNA: TGCGCCAGCTCGCGAGGGACTAGCGGGAGACGGAATGAGCAGTTCTTC.

The CDR3 nucleotides are TGTGCCAGCAGTTCCACAGGGCGTACTGAAGCTTTCTTT. It codes for CASSSTGRTEAFF. This rearrangement joins TRBV7-2 to TRBJ1-1; TRBD1 might be the D (6 bases). Germline V gene lookup returns CDR1 SGHTA and CDR2 FQGNSA. The V end lost 6 bases, the J end lost 5 bases, and 13 bases lay between the germline ends. The CDR3 sequence is 13 residues long.

This clone was counted only a few times. The sample carries other DNA sequences with the same CDR3. V and J are TRBV7-2 and TRBJ1-1, with TRBD1 as a possible D gene (6 bases). Germline V gives CDR1 SGHTA, CDR2 FQGNSA. With 1 base removed from V and 0 bases from J, the gap between germline ends came to 6 bases. The CDR3 loop spans 14 amino acids. The CDR3 DNA reads as TGTGCCAGCAGCTTAGACAGGGTGAACACTGAAGCTTTCTTT. Protein product: CASSLDRVNTEAFF. The full variable domain, with the rest looked up from reference TRBV7-2 and TRBJ1-1, is GAGVSQSPSNKVTEKGKDVELRCDPISGHTALYWYRQSLGQGLEFLIYFQGNSAPDKSGLPSDRFSAERTGGSVSTLTIQRTQQEDSAVYLCASSLDRVNTEAFFGQGTRLTVV.

The chain uses TRBV7-3 and TRBJ2-5, with 11 bases lining up with TRBD2. In germline, CDR1 is SGHTA, CDR2 FQGTGA. The V and J ends lost 3 bases and 3 bases, in that order; junction bases with no gene match: 9. CDR3 length equals 17 residues. The CDR3 DNA reads TGTGCCAGCAGCTTGGGGCGACTAGCGGGGCTTAAAGAGACCCAGTACTTC. This codes for CASSLGRLAGLKETQYF.

This rearrangement joins TRBV7-8 to TRBJ1-1; D uncertain. Trimming cost V 5 bases and J 3 bases, with 10 bases left between them. The CDR3 extends over 13 amino acids. The germline V gene has CDR1 SGHVS and CDR2 FQNEAQ. The chain's CDR3 is CASSHYSYTEAFF. The CDR3 DNA sequence: TGTGCCAGCAGCCATTACAGCTACACTGAAGCTTTCTTT.

This clone came up a few times. The gene calls are TRBV18 and TRBJ1-4, with 8 nucleotides matching TRBD1. CDR3 length: 13 residues. Trimming took 6 bases from V and 12 from J; bases not matched to a gene: 9. Germline CDR1 KGHSH, CDR2 LQKENI. CDR3 in DNA: TGTGCCAGCTCGTCCCAGGGGGCCGGGGAACTGTTTTTT. Protein: CASSSQGAGELFF.

The chain links TRBV10-3 to TRBJ1-3; possibly TRBD1 for D (5 bases). The CDR3 is 13 residues long. The V gene lost 10 bases and the J gene lost 9 bases, with 19 bases spanning the gap. Germline assignment: CDR1 ENHRY and CDR2 SYGVKD. The CDR3 region has the DNA TGTGCCACCGCAGACAGACCCGGTGCCACCATATATTTT. This translates into CATADRPGATIYF.

The chain joins TRBV28 to TRBJ1-5; possible D gene TRBD1, 5 bases. The CDR3 contains 14 residues. Germline V gene sequence: CDR1 MDHEN, CDR2 SYDVKM. V gave up 3 bases and J gave up 6 bases, with 12 bases separating them. The DNA of the CDR3 is TGTGCCAGCAGTTTGCCGGGGGGAGGTCAGCCCCAGCATTTT. This gives the protein CASSLPGGGQPQHF.